This is a list of T cell receptor beta chains from one sample in a study of blood T cells in healthy people across ages. TCRdb re-derived calls from the 5' RACE reads in MiXCR, one entry per CDR3 protein. The sample records 750,000 to 950,000 distinct CDR3 sequences, 40% to 65% being singletons. Sequencing was done on a sample of blood. These receptors originate from a man aged 80 or over in good health. CDR3s include the opening cysteine and the closing phenylalanine or tryptophan. A D gene is named only where the DNA matches it firmly. A row's size may be missing; if present it is once, few, many or a size class.

>NA|NA|TRBJ2-1|TRBV6-6
TGTGCCAGCAGTTCCCTACTAGTCGGCAATGAGCAGTTCTTC
CASSSLLVGNEQFF
>few|TRBD2|TRBJ2-1|TRBV28
TGTGCCAGCAGTGGGGGAGCGGGAGGCACCTACAATGAGCAGTTCTTC
CASSGGAGGTYNEQFF
>NA|NA|TRBJ1-1|TRBV27
TGTGCCAGCAGTTTAAAGGGAGGTCAGGGCATCGGCGGGGTTACTGAAGCTTTCTTT
CASSLKGGQGIGGVTEAFF
>NA|NA|TRBJ2-1|TRBV20-1
TGCAGTGCTAGTCAGCCCCAAGCGGCCTTCAATGAGCAGTTCTTC
CSASQPQAAFNEQFF
>NA|TRBD1|TRBJ2-3|TRBV10-3
TGTGCCATCAGTGAGTCTCCGGGACAGGGGGCCTACACAGATACGCAGTATTTT
CAISESPGQGAYTDTQYF
>few|NA|TRBJ2-4|TRBV3-1
TGTGCCAGCAGCCAATCGTGGATAGCCAAAAACATTCAGTACTTC
CASSQSWIAKNIQYF
>NA|TRBD2|TRBJ2-1|TRBV12-3/TRBV12-4
TGTGCCAACAGCACGGGACTAGTAGGTGAGCAGTTCTTC
CANSTGLVGEQFF
>NA|TRBD1|TRBJ2-4|TRBV20-1
TGCAGTGCTAGACCTCCCGGGACAGGGTCCGTTCAGTACTTC
CSARPPGTGSVQYF
>NA|NA|TRBJ2-5|TRBV10-2
TGCGCCAGCACCGAGGGGGTCAGGACCCAGTACTTC
CASTEGVRTQYF
>NA|NA|TRBJ2-1|TRBV7-2
TGTGCCAGCAGCGCCACTCCCCACAATGAGCAGTTCTTC
CASSATPHNEQFF
>NA|NA|TRBJ2-7|TRBV12-3/TRBV12-4
TGTGCCAGCAGTTTATTCCTCGGCGAGCAGTACTTC
CASSLFLGEQYF
>NA|TRBD2|TRBJ2-2|TRBV2
TGTGCCAGCAGTGGGAGGACTAGTAACACCGGGGAGCTGTTTTTT
CASSGRTSNTGELFF
>few|TRBD2|TRBJ2-1|TRBV12-5
TGTGCTAGTGGTTTGATTACTAGCGGGTCCTACAATGAGCAGTTCTTC
CASGLITSGSYNEQFF
>NA|NA|TRBJ1-3|TRBV29-1
TGCAGCGTCGAAAACAGCGGAAACACCATATATTTT
CSVENSGNTIYF
>NA|TRBD1|TRBJ2-7|TRBV2
TGTGCCTCCCAATGGGACAGGGAGTCGTACGAGCAGTACTTC
CASQWDRESYEQYF